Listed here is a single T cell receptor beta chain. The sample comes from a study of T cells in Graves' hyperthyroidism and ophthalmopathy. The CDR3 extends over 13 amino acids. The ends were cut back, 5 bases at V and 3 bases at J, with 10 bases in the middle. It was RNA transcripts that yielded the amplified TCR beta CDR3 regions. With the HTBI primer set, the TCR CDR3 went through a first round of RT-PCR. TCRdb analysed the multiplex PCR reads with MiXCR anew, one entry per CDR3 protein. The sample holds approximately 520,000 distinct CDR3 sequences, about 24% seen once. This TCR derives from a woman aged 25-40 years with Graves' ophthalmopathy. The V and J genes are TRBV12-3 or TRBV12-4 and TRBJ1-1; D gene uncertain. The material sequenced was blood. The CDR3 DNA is TGTGCCAGCAGTGGAAAGGCAGACACTGAAGCTTTCTTT. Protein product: CASSGKADTEAFF.